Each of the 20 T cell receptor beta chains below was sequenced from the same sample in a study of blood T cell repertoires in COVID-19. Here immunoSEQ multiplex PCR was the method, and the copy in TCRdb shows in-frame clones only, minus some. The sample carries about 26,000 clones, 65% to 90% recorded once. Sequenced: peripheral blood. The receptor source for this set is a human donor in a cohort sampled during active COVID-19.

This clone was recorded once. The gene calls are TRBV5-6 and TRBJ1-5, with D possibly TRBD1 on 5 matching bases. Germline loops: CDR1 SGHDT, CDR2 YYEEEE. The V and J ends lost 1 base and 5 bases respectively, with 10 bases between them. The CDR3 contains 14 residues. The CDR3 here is CASSLRQGYQPQHF. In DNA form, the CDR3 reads TGTGCCAGCAGCTTGAGGCAGGGTTATCAGCCCCAGCATTTT. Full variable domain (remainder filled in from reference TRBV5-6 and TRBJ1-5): DAGVTQSPTHLIKTRGQQVTLRCSPKSGHDTVSWYQQALGQGPQFIFQYYEEEERQRGNFPDRFSGHQFPNYSSELNVNALLLGDSALYLCASSLRQGYQPQHFGDGTRLSIL.

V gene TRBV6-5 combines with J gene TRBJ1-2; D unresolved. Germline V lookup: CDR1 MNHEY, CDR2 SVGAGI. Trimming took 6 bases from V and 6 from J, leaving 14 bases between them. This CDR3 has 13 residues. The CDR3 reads CASRQVFSDGYTF. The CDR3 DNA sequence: TGTGCCAGCAGGCAGGTTTTCTCTGATGGCTACACCTTC.

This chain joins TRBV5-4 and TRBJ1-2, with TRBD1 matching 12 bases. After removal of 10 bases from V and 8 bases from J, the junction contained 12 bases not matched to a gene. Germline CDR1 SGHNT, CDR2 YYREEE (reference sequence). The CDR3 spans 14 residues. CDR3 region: CALAGTGGAKGYTF. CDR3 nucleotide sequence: TGTGCCCTCGCCGGGACAGGGGGCGCAAAGGGCTACACCTTC.

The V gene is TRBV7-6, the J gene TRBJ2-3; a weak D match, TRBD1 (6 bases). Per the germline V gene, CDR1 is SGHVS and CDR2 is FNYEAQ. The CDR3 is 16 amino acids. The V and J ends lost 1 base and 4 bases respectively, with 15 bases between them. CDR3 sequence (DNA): TGTGCCAGCAGCTTAGAACAGGGATTTAGCGCAGATACGCAGTATTTT. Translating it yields CASSLEQGFSADTQYF.

The CDR3 loop is CASGPGGSYNEQFF. In DNA form, the CDR3 reads TGTGCCAGCGGACCAGGGGGCTCCTACAATGAGCAGTTCTTC. V is TRBV9 and J is TRBJ2-1; TRBD1 matches 7 bases. The trim removed 7 bases at V and 0 bases at J, leaving 4 bases unmatched. This CDR3 is 14 amino acids long. Per the germline V gene, CDR1 is SGDLS and CDR2 is YYNGEE.

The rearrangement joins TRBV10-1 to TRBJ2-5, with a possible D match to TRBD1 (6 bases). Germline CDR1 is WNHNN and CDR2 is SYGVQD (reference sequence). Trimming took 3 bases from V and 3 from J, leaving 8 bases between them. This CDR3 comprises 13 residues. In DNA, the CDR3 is TGCGCCAGCAGTGATACAGGGAAAGAGACCCAGTACTTC. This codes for CASSDTGKETQYF.

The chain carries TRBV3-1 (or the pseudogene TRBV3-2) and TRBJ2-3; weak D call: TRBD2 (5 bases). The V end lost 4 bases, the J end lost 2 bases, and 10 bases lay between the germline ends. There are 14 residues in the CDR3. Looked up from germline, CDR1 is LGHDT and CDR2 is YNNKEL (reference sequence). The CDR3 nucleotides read TGTGCCAGCAGCCGGGAGACACACACAGATACGCAGTATTTT. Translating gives CASSRETHTDTQYF.

For the CDR3, the DNA is TGTGCCAGCAGCCTCGGAGGTCGGGGAGGGAACACTGAAGCTTTCTTT. Translated: CASSLGGRGGNTEAFF. The chain has TRBV5-4 and TRBJ1-1; D uncertain. Trimming took off 4 bases at V and 1 base at J, with 17 bases between the two ends. Germline V gives CDR1 SGHNT, CDR2 YYREEE (reference sequence). The CDR3 runs to 16 residues.

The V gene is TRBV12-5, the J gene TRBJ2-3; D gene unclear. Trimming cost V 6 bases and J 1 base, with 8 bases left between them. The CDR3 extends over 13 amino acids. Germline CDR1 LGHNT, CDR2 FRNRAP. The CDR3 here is CASGMAGTDTQYF. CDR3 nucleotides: TGTGCTAGTGGGATGGCGGGCACAGATACGCAGTATTTT. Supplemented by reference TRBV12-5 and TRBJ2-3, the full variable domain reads DARVTQTPRHKVTEMGQEVTMRCQPILGHNTVFWYRQTMMQGLELLAYFRNRAPLDDSGMPKDRFSAEMPDATLATLKIQPSEPRDSAVYFCASGMAGTDTQYFGPGTRLTVL.

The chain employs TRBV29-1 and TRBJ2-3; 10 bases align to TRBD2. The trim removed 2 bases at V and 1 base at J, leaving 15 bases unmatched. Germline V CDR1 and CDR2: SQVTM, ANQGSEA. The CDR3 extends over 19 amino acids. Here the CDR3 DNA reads TGCAGCGTTGAAAAGCTGTTGAGCGGGGGGGCCTGGGGCACAGATACGCAGTATTTT. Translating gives CSVEKLLSGGAWGTDTQYF.

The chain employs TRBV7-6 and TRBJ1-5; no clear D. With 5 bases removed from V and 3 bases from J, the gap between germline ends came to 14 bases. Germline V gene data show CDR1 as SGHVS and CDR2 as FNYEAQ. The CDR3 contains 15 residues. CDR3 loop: CASSARGGNNQPQHF. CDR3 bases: TGTGCCAGCAGCGCCCGGGGTGGCAACAATCAGCCCCAGCATTTT. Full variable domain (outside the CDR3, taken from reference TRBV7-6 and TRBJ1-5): GAGVSQSPRYKVTKRGQDVALRCDPISGHVSLYWYRQALGQGPEFLTYFNYEAQQDKSGLPNDRFSAERPEGSISTLTIQRTEQRDSAMYRCASSARGGNNQPQHFGDGTRLSIL.

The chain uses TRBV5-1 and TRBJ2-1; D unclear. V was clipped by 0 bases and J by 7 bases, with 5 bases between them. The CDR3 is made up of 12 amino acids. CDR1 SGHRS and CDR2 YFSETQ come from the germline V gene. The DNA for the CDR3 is TGCGCCAGCAGCTTGGCTGAGAATGAGCAGTTCTTC. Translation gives CASSLAENEQFF.

The CDR3 here is CASSLQGWGTEAFF. CDR3 DNA: TGTGCCAGCAGTTTACAGGGGTGGGGCACTGAAGCTTTCTTT. The rearrangement links TRBV6-4 to TRBJ1-1; TRBD1 aligns across 7 bases. CDR1 and CDR2 from the germline V gene are MRHNA and SNTAGT. The length of the CDR3 is 14 residues. The J segment lost 4 bases and the V segment lost 5 bases, leaving 7 bases of the junction unmatched.

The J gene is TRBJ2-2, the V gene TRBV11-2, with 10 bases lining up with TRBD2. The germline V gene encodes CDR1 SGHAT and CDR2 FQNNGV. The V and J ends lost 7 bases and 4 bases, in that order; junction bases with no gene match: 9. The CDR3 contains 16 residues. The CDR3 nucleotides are TGTGCCAGCACCCTAGCGGGGGCCCGTAGCACCGGGGAGCTGTTTTTT. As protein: CASTLAGARSTGELFF.

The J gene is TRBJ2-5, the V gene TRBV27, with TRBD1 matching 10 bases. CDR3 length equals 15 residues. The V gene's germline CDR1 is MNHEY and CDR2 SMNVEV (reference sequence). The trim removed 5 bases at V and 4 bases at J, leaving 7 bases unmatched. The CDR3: CASSMTGGLVETQYF. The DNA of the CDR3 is TGTGCCAGCAGTATGACAGGGGGCTTGGTAGAGACCCAGTACTTC.

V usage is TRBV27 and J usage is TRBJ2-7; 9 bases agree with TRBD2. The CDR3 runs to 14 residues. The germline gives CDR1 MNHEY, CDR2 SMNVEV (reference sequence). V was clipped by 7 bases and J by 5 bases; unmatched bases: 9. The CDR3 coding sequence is TGTGCCAGCACCCTTAGCGGGAGCAACAACGAGCAGTACTTC. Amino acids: CASTLSGSNNEQYF.

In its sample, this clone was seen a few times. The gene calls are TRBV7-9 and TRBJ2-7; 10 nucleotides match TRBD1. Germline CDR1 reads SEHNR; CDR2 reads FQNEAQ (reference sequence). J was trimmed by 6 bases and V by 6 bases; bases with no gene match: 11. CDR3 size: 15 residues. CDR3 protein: CASSAPGTGVLEQYF. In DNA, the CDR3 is TGTGCCAGCAGTGCCCCTGGGACAGGGGTTCTCGAGCAGTACTTC.

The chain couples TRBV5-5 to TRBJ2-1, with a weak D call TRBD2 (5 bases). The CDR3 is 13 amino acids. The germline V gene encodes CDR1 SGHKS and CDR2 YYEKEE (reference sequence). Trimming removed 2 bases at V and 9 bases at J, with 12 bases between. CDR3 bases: TGTGCCAGCAGCTTTAGCGATTTCGGTGAGCAGTTCTTC. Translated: CASSFSDFGEQFF.

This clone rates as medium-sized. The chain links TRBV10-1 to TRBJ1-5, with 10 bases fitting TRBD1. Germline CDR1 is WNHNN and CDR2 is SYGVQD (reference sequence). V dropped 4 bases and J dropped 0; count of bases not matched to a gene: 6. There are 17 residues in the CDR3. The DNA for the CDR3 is TGCGCCAGCAGTGTCCCCCGGGACAGGGGTAGCAATCAGCCCCAGCATTTT. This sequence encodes CASSVPRDRGSNQPQHF.

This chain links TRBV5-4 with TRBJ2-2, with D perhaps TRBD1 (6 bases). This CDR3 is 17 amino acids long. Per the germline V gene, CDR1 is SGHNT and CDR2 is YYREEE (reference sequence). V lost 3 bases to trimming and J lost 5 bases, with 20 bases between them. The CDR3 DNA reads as TGTGCCAGCAGCTCGTTGTTAGGGGGACAATGGACCGGGGAGCTGTTTTTT. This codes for CASSSLLGGQWTGELFF.